The clone carrying this T cell receptor beta chain occurred many times. These data originate in a study of early T cells in non-severe SARS-CoV-2 infection. Study-wide background: Unpaired chains resulted from sequencing bulk RNA of unsorted whole blood.

Individual cDNA molecules carried attached unique molecular identifiers. TCRdb ran MiXCR on the 5' RACE reads and lists one entry per CDR3 protein. The sample lists some 96,000 distinct CDR3 sequences; 14% to 15% were seen once. The germline gives CDR1 LNHNV, CDR2 YYDKDF (reference sequence). CDR3 length equals 14 residues. V was pared by 6 bases and J by 5 bases, with 9 bases of the junction left unmatched. The TCR was taken from an adult who was a healthcare worker with PCR-confirmed SARS-CoV-2 infection or an uninfected control (not recorded which). Input material: whole blood. The V call is TRBV15, the J call TRBJ2-5, with TRBD1 matching 7 bases. The CDR3, as DNA: TGTGCCACCAGACAGGGGAGTAGCTGGGAGACCCAGTACTTC. Amino acid sequence: CATRQGSSWETQYF.